This T cell receptor beta chain was recorded in a study of blood T cell repertoires in COVID-19. The germline CDR1 and CDR2 sequences are SGDLS and YYNGEE. Trimming took 3 bases from V and 6 from J, leaving 16 bases between them. The CDR3 has 15 amino acids. Patients in Seattle were enrolled during active infection, then followed longitudinally. Some clones are missing from TCRdb's copy, which holds only in-frame ones; the method was immunoSEQ multiplex PCR. Counted here are 200,000 or so clones, roughly nine tenths occurring once; the ten biggest clones make up 0.82%. Material: peripheral blood. The origin of this receptor is a man in his sixties with COVID-19, enrolled during active disease. V usage is TRBV9 and J usage is TRBJ1-5; D is perhaps TRBD1 (6 bases). This CDR3 is CASSATGLQSQPQHF. The CDR3 DNA reads as TGTGCCAGCAGCGCTACAGGGCTGCAAAGTCAGCCCCAGCATTTT.